This T cell receptor (beta chain) was sequenced for a study of blood T cells in healthy people across ages. Alongside a J-beta primer mix, a sample-barcoded 5' primer served in a second PCR lasting about 7 to 11 cycles. A template-switch adaptor that had 12 random nucleotides put a tag on each cDNA molecule. TCRdb reanalysed the 5' RACE reads using MiXCR and keeps one entry per CDR3 protein. The data show about 1.5 million distinct CDR3 sequences, roughly two fifths seen once. The germline V gene encodes CDR1 SGHTA and CDR2 FQGNSA. The V end lost 3 bases, the J end lost 9 bases, and 12 bases lay between the germline ends. This CDR3 has 13 amino acids.

V and J are TRBV7-2 and TRBJ2-1; tentative D call: TRBD1 (5 bases). The clonotype was recovered from a woman younger than 30 in good health. The sequenced material came from blood. The CDR3 is CASSFAGMTEQFF. The CDR3 nucleotides read TGTGCCAGCAGCTTTGCAGGGATGACTGAGCAGTTCTTC.